The clone carrying this T cell receptor beta chain was found many times. Its antigen is currently unknown. This entry comes from a study of T cells in Graves' hyperthyroidism and ophthalmopathy. Notes on the study in general: From stable hyperthyroidism, ophthalmopathy was separated by a 13 V-J model.

Pregnant or lactating patients were excluded, as were those with uncontrolled infection or other autoimmune disease. TCR beta CDR3 regions were amplified from RNA. TCR CDR3 underwent first-round RT-PCR with the HTBI primer set. TCRdb called the multiplex PCR reads again in MiXCR, with one record for every CDR3 protein. The profile shows approximately 400,000 distinct CDR3 sequences, approximately 14% of them singletons. This receptor was taken from a woman aged 18-29 years with Graves' hyperthyroidism. Sequencing input: blood.

This CDR3 is CASSLPPGSGANVLTF. The CDR3 DNA follows: TGTGCCAGCAGCTTACCCCCGGGGTCTGGGGCCAACGTCCTGACTTTC. V usage is TRBV11-2 and J usage is TRBJ2-6; TRBD2 might be the D (5 bases). In germline, CDR1 is SGHAT, CDR2 FQNNGV. The CDR3 totals 16 residues. Trimming shortened V by 2 bases and J by 1 base, and 9 bases separated the two germline ends.